Below, 18 T cell receptor beta chains from the same sample are listed, as sequenced in a study of blood T cell repertoires in COVID-19. TCRdb's table, derived via immunoSEQ multiplex PCR, lists solely in-frame clones and lacks some. This table holds about 240,000 clones, roughly four fifths found once. Sequences were obtained from peripheral blood. The origin of the receptors is a woman aged 18-29 years with acute or convalescent COVID-19.

The chain recombines TRBV27 with TRBJ2-1; D perhaps matches TRBD2 (6 bases). Germline V gene sequence: CDR1 MNHEY, CDR2 SMNVEV (reference sequence). The CDR3 sequence is 17 residues long. The ends were cut back, 1 base at V and 0 bases at J, with 13 bases in the middle. CDR3 protein: CASSLYAGTPSYNEQFF. The CDR3 coding sequence is TGTGCCAGCAGTTTATACGCGGGGACCCCCTCCTACAATGAGCAGTTCTTC.

The rearrangement links TRBV5-4 to TRBJ1-2; 11 nucleotides agree with TRBD1. With 4 bases clipped from V and 8 bases from J, the junction kept 13 bases outside the gene matches. The germline V gene has CDR1 SGHNT and CDR2 YYREEE (reference sequence). This CDR3 is built from 16 residues. CDR3 sequence reads: CASSVGPGQGVKGYTF. CDR3 nucleotide sequence: TGTGCCAGCAGCGTAGGACCGGGACAGGGGGTGAAGGGCTACACCTTC. Using reference TRBV5-4 and TRBJ1-2 for the parts outside the CDR3, the full variable domain is ETGVTQSPTHLIKTRGQQVTLRCSSQSGHNTVSWYQQALGQGPQFIFQYYREEENGRGNFPPRFSGLQFPNYSSELNVNALELDDSALYLCASSVGPGQGVKGYTFGSGTRLTVV.

In its sample, this clone was seen a few times. V and J are TRBV5-1 and TRBJ2-3; 7 bases line up with TRBD2. V lost 0 bases, J lost 1 base, and 5 bases stayed unmatched. CDR1 is SGHRS, CDR2 YFSETQ, per germline. CDR3 length: 16 residues. The CDR3 bases are TGCGCCAGCAGCTTGGGTCGGGAGGTTGGCACAGATACGCAGTATTTT. Its protein product is CASSLGREVGTDTQYF.

This clone showed up many times. This chain joins TRBV27 and TRBJ2-7; D might be TRBD2 (6 bases). The length of the CDR3 is 15 residues. The germline gives CDR1 MNHEY, CDR2 SMNVEV (reference sequence). V lost 2 bases and J 3 bases, leaving 14 bases between the germline ends. The CDR3 nucleotides read TGTGCCAGCAGTTTACCGGGAGCCGACTTCTACGAGCAGTACTTC. This sequence encodes CASSLPGADFYEQYF.

This clone was seen once. This chain uses TRBV18 with TRBJ2-5, with 9 nucleotides matching TRBD1. The CDR3 is 17 amino acids. Germline CDR1 is KGHSH and CDR2 is LQKENI. Trimming removed 0 bases from V and 7 bases from J; junction bases left unmatched: 12. CDR3 coding DNA: TGTGCCAGCTCACCACCGTTTCGGGACAGGGTTCGAGGGACCCAGTACTTC. This sequence encodes CASSPPFRDRVRGTQYF.

V and J are TRBV28 and TRBJ1-2, with TRBD1 matching 9 bases. Looked up from germline, CDR1 is MDHEN and CDR2 is SYDVKM. The CDR3 spans 14 residues. J was trimmed by 4 bases and V by 8 bases; bases with no gene match: 8. CDR3 in amino acids: CASHEPDRGYGYTF. CDR3 DNA sequence: TGTGCCAGCCATGAACCGGACAGGGGCTATGGCTACACCTTC.

This chain connects TRBV30 to TRBJ1-1; D ambiguous. The CDR3 has 15 amino acids. Trimming removed 0 bases at V and 0 bases at J, with 11 bases between. Germline-derived CDR1 and CDR2 are GTSNPN and SVGIG (reference sequence). Here the CDR3 DNA reads TGTGCCTGGAGTGTACACGGGGAGATGAACACTGAAGCTTTCTTT. The encoded protein is CAWSVHGEMNTEAFF.

This chain joins TRBV28 and TRBJ2-4, with 8 bases identical to TRBD1. There are 20 residues in the CDR3. Germline CDR1 reads MDHEN; CDR2 reads SYDVKM. J was trimmed by 1 base and V by 6 bases; bases with no gene match: 20. This CDR3 is CASSLGQGYFIALAKNIQYF. For the CDR3, the DNA is TGTGCCAGCAGCCTCGGACAGGGTTATTTCATTGCGTTGGCCAAAAACATTCAGTACTTC.

This chain uses TRBV9 with TRBJ1-2; TRBD1 might be the D (5 bases). CDR1 and CDR2 from the germline V gene are SGDLS and YYNGEE. V gave up 0 bases and J gave up 8 bases, with 14 bases separating them. This CDR3 has 14 residues. CDR3 in DNA: TGTGCCAGCAGCGTAGGTCAGGGACTAGGGGGCTACACCTTC. It encodes CASSVGQGLGGYTF. Full variable domain (remainder filled in from reference TRBV9 and TRBJ1-2): DSGVTQTPKHLITATGQRVTLRCSPRSGDLSVYWYQQSLDQGLQFLIQYYNGEERAKGNILERFSAQQFPDLHSELNLSSLELGDSALYFCASSVGQGLGGYTFGSGTRLTVV.

The J gene is TRBJ2-7, the V gene TRBV6-6; D gene ambiguous. Looked up from germline, CDR1 is MNHNY and CDR2 is SVGAGI (reference sequence). This CDR3 has 14 amino acids. Trimming removed 0 bases from V and 2 bases from J, with 8 bases in between. In DNA, the CDR3 is TGTGCCAGCAGTTACTCGAGAAGTACCTACGAGCAGTACTTC. Translation gives CASSYSRSTYEQYF.

The chain is built from TRBV6-5 and TRBJ1-6, with D perhaps TRBD1 (5 bases). There are 14 residues in the CDR3. The V end was cut by 8 bases, the J end by 6 bases, with 14 bases between. The germline CDR1 and CDR2 sequences are MNHEY and SVGAGI. CDR3 nucleotide sequence: TGTGCCAGCGGTCAGGGATCGCCTAATTCACCCCTCCACTTT. The encoded protein is CASGQGSPNSPLHF.

The chain joins TRBV15 to TRBJ1-4; 7 nucleotides line up with TRBD1. V gave up 3 bases and J gave up 7 bases; unmatched junction bases: 5. Germline CDR1 LNHNV, CDR2 YYDKDF (reference sequence). This CDR3 spans 14 amino acids. CDR3 DNA sequence: TGTGCCACCAGCAGGGGTAGGGGGCGTGAAAAACTGTTTTTT. It specifies CATSRGRGREKLFF.

The table lists this clone with a few counts. V is TRBV5-1 and J is TRBJ2-2, with 8 nucleotides matching TRBD1. Germline CDR1 and CDR2: SGHRS and YFSETQ. Trimming removed 4 bases from V and 5 bases from J; junction bases left unmatched: 7. The CDR3 is 15 amino acids. The CDR3 DNA is TGCGCCAGCAGCCAACCGGACAGGGCGACCGGGGAGCTGTTTTTT. The encoded protein is CASSQPDRATGELFF.

This clone appeared once. Different DNA sequences within this sample yield the same CDR3. J is TRBJ1-2 and V is TRBV6-2 or TRBV6-3; maybe TRBD1 (6 bases). Trimming pared 5 bases from V and 4 bases from J, leaving 8 bases between. Germline-derived CDR1 and CDR2 are MNHEY and SVGEGT. The CDR3 runs to 12 residues. The CDR3 region has the DNA TGTGCCAGCAGTCAACAGGGCTATGGCTACACCTTC. The encoded protein is CASSQQGYGYTF.

This chain joins TRBV19 and TRBJ2-5; D may be TRBD1 (5 bases). CDR1 is LNHDA and CDR2 is SQIVND in the germline V gene (reference sequence). The CDR3 length is 11 residues. The V and J ends lost 7 bases and 7 bases respectively, with 10 bases between them. The CDR3 region has the DNA TGTGCCAGTACCTGGGGCGGGACCCAGTACTTC. It encodes CASTWGGTQYF.

This chain joins TRBV29-1 and TRBJ1-1; D possibly corresponds to TRBD1 (5 bases). The germline V gene encodes CDR1 SQVTM and CDR2 ANQGSEA. This CDR3 is 14 amino acids long. Trimming stripped 1 base from V and 4 bases from J, with 13 bases between. This chain's CDR3 is CSVEALRGPTEAFF. The DNA for the CDR3 is TGCAGCGTTGAAGCTTTAAGGGGTCCCACTGAAGCTTTCTTT.

The chain carries TRBV2 and TRBJ2-7; 14 bases are a match to TRBD2. CDR3 length: 14 residues. Trimming at V came to 7 bases and at J to 9 bases, leaving 8 bases not matched to a gene. In germline, CDR1 is SNHLY, CDR2 FYNNEI. The CDR3 DNA reads as TGTGCCAGCAAGGAGGGACTAGCGGGAGTCGGGCAGTACTTC. This encodes CASKEGLAGVGQYF.

This clone showed up just once. This sequence joins TRBV27 and TRBJ1-2; D unresolved. Trimming removed 5 bases from V and 8 bases from J, with 15 bases in between. Germline loops: CDR1 MNHEY, CDR2 SMNVEV (reference sequence). This CDR3 is 13 amino acids long. The CDR3 DNA reads as TGTGCCAGCAGTATTTTTCGGGGAAGCGGCTACACCTTC. Encoded protein: CASSIFRGSGYTF.